Each of the 31 T cell receptor beta chains below was sequenced from the same sample in a study of blood T cells in healthy people across ages. With a J-beta primer mix and a sample-barcoded 5' primer, a second PCR ran roughly 6 to 11 cycles. Via MiXCR, TCRdb re-called the 5' RACE reads, giving one row per CDR3 protein. The repertoire consists of about 970,000 distinct CDR3 sequences, with just over 50% occurring once and the leading ten covering about a fifth. The sample was blood. These receptors were obtained from a woman aged 60-75 years in good health.

The genes are TRBV4-1 and TRBJ2-5; TRBD2 aligns across 9 bases. This CDR3 contains 16 residues. Germline lookup yields CDR1 MGHRA and CDR2 YSYEKL. V trimming: 7 bases; J trimming: 4 bases; junction bases outside the gene matches: 13. Here the CDR3 DNA reads TGCGCCAGCACAGAAATAGCGGGAGAGGACGGAGAGACCCAGTACTTC. Protein product: CASTEIAGEDGETQYF.

The chain uses TRBV28 and TRBJ1-4, with TRBD1 matching over 9 bases. Germline lookup yields CDR1 MDHEN and CDR2 SYDVKM. This CDR3 is built from 20 residues. J lost 0 bases, V lost 2 bases, and 13 bases had no gene match. The CDR3 loop is CASSLIGTGLPDATNEKLFF. The CDR3, as DNA: TGTGCCAGCAGTTTAATAGGGACAGGGCTCCCTGACGCAACTAATGAAAAACTGTTTTTT.

In this sample, this clonotype turned up once. The chain employs TRBV20-1 and TRBJ1-4; a weak D match, TRBD1 (5 bases). This CDR3 has 15 residues. The germline gives CDR1 DFQATT, CDR2 SNEGSKA (reference sequence). V was clipped by 6 bases and J by 5 bases, with 19 bases between them. The chain's CDR3 is CSAAPPGLRNEKLFF. CDR3 nucleotides: TGCAGTGCCGCCCCCCCGGGACTGAGGAATGAAAAACTGTTTTTT.

The chain links TRBV11-2 to TRBJ2-5; TRBD2 matches 9 bases. V was pared by 0 bases and J by 5 bases, with 4 bases of the junction left unmatched. CDR3 size: 15 residues. Germline V gene sequence: CDR1 SGHAT, CDR2 FQNNGV. For the CDR3, the DNA is TGTGCCAGCAGCTTAGATCTAGCGGGGCAGGAGACCCAGTACTTC. Protein: CASSLDLAGQETQYF.

This clonotype was detected many times. Relative to the germline gene, one junction end is altered; a read error may explain this. V and J are TRBV18 and TRBJ2-5, with 7 bases lining up with TRBD1. The length of the CDR3 is 13 residues. Per the germline V gene, CDR1 is KGHSH and CDR2 is LQKENI. The CDR3 region is CASSPRQGETQYF. The CDR3 DNA sequence: TGCGCCAGCAGCCCGAGACAGGGAGAGACCCAGTACTTC.

This clonotype was found a few times. The rearrangement links TRBV24-1 to TRBJ2-7, with a tentative D call TRBD1 (5 bases). Gene TRBJ2-5 matches the end of the DNA better, so the J call may be wrong. This CDR3 region has 15 residues. Germline CDR1 and CDR2: KGHDR and SFDVKD. CDR3 DNA sequence: TGTGCCACCAGTGATTTGCGGCAGGGTAAAGAGACCCAGTACTTC. Translating it yields CATSDLRQGKETQYF.

The chain carries TRBV10-3 and TRBJ1-6; perhaps TRBD1 as D (6 bases). CDR3 size: 17 residues. V lost 0 bases and J 8 bases, leaving 17 bases between the germline ends. Germline values: CDR1 ENHRY, CDR2 SYGVKD. The CDR3 sequence: CAISESARRTEYSPLHF. CDR3 coding DNA: TGTGCCATCAGTGAGTCCGCACGGAGGACAGAATATTCACCCCTCCACTTT.

This clonotype has more than one count but fewer than ten. The V gene is TRBV29-1, the J gene TRBJ2-1, with 12 bases that match TRBD2. Germline V lookup: CDR1 SQVTM, CDR2 ANQGSEA. The CDR3 runs 18 residues. CDR3: CRKGDRDYTGTSGNEQFF. Written as DNA, the CDR3 is TGCAGAAAAGGGGACAGGGATTACACCGGGACTAGCGGGAATGAGCAGTTCTTC.

In its sample, this clonotype was seen a few times. The chain employs TRBV7-9 and TRBJ2-7; possible D gene TRBD1, 5 bases. The CDR3 spans 15 residues. Germline lookup yields CDR1 SEHNR and CDR2 FQNEAQ (reference sequence). V gave up 3 bases and J gave up 4 bases, with 16 bases separating them. The CDR3 coding sequence is TGTGCCAGCAGCTTTCCCCAGGGTGTTGAGTACGAGCAGTACTTC. The encoded protein is CASSFPQGVEYEQYF.

The gene calls are TRBV4-2 and TRBJ2-1, with D hard to call. The CDR3 runs 17 residues. The V end lost 0 bases, the J end lost 0 bases, and 12 bases lay between the germline ends. The germline CDR1 and CDR2 sequences are LGHNA and YNFKEQ. The CDR3 DNA sequence: TGTGCCAGCAGCCAAGAGGTTCGGACCGGCTCCTACAATGAGCAGTTCTTC. It is translated as CASSQEVRTGSYNEQFF.

V and J are TRBV29-1 and TRBJ1-1, with D possibly TRBD1 on 5 matching bases. Germline CDR1 SQVTM, CDR2 ANQGSEA. The CDR3 contains 13 residues. V lost 4 bases and J lost 3, with 12 bases in between. The CDR3 sequence: CSVGKGWDTEAFF. CDR3 nucleotides: TGCAGCGTTGGGAAGGGGTGGGACACTGAAGCTTTCTTT.

The chain uses TRBV28 and TRBJ2-7, with 7 bases fitting TRBD1. J gave up 2 bases and V 6 bases, and 10 bases lay outside the gene matches. Per germline, CDR1 MDHEN and CDR2 SYDVKM. This CDR3 spans 15 amino acids. The CDR3 nucleotides are TGTGCCAGCAGATCAACGACAGGGCAGGCCTACGAGCAGTACTTC. Translation: CASRSTTGQAYEQYF. Full variable domain (outside the CDR3, taken from reference TRBV28 and TRBJ2-7): DVKVTQSSRYLVKRTGEKVFLECVQDMDHENMFWYRQDPGLGLRLIYFSYDVKMKEKGDIPEGYSVSREKKERFSLILESASTNQTSMYLCASRSTTGQAYEQYFGPGTRLTVT.

V and J are TRBV28 and TRBJ1-5; 7 bases map to TRBD1. The germline CDR1 and CDR2 sequences are MDHEN and SYDVKM. J was trimmed by 10 bases and V by 6 bases; bases with no gene match: 12. The CDR3 sequence is 14 residues long. The CDR3 region is CASSPGTALRPQHF. The CDR3 coding sequence is TGTGCCAGCAGCCCTGGGACAGCTCTAAGACCCCAGCATTTT.

In nucleotides, the CDR3 is TGTGCCAGCAGTGCGCCGGGACAGGGGTCATACAATGAGCAGTTCTTC. Encoded protein: CASSAPGQGSYNEQFF. The chain combines TRBV12-3 or TRBV12-4 with TRBJ2-1; 10 bases match TRBD1. V was clipped by 5 bases and J by 4 bases; unmatched bases: 8. The CDR3 extends over 16 amino acids.

This clonotype was seen only a few times. CDR3 protein: CSLFTDRYYNEQFF. CDR3 in DNA: TGCAGCCTTTTTACGGATAGATACTACAATGAGCAGTTCTTC. This chain connects TRBV20-1 to TRBJ2-1; no firm D call. The CDR3 has 14 amino acids. CDR1 DFQATT and CDR2 SNEGSKA come from the germline V gene (reference sequence).

The gene calls are TRBV20-1 and TRBJ2-1, with unresolved D. The CDR3 is 13 amino acids. The germline V gene encodes CDR1 DFQATT and CDR2 SNEGSKA (reference sequence). V was pared by 1 base and J by 6 bases, with 10 bases between. CDR3 amino acids: CSARVTSGNEQFF. CDR3 bases: TGCAGTGCTAGAGTAACCTCAGGCAATGAGCAGTTCTTC.

This sequence joins TRBV3-1 and TRBJ1-2, with no clear D. The germline CDR1 and CDR2 sequences are LGHDT and YNNKEL (reference sequence). CDR3 length: 13 residues. Trimming removed 1 base at V and 6 bases at J, with 9 bases between. The CDR3 coding sequence is TGTGCCAGCAGCCAAGTGGCAGGCGATGGCTACACCTTC. Protein product: CASSQVAGDGYTF.

A few counts support this clonotype. The chain uses TRBV6-2 or TRBV6-3 and TRBJ1-5; possible D gene TRBD1, 5 bases. Trimming pared 0 bases from V and 4 bases from J, leaving 10 bases between. The CDR3 contains 15 residues. Germline CDR1 reads MNHEY; CDR2 reads SVGEGT. CDR3 amino acids: CASSYSREGNQPQHF. The CDR3 region has the DNA TGTGCCAGCAGTTACTCCAGGGAGGGGAATCAGCCCCAGCATTTT.

V gene TRBV2 combines with J gene TRBJ2-3, with a weak D call TRBD1 (6 bases). This CDR3 is 13 amino acids long. Looked up from germline, CDR1 is SNHLY and CDR2 is FYNNEI. V was shortened by 6 bases and J by 6 bases, with 13 bases between the two germline ends. The CDR3 sequence: CASRRSRGDTQYF. DNA for the CDR3: TGTGCCAGCAGGCGGTCTAGGGGGGATACGCAGTATTTT.

This clonotype was counted a few times. DNA of the CDR3: TGTGCCAGCAGCTTCGCCGTCAGGAGGGATACGCAGTATTTT. It yields the protein CASSFAVRRDTQYF. The chain couples TRBV7-2 to TRBJ2-3, with a tentative D call TRBD2 (5 bases). This CDR3 region has 14 residues. Germline V gene data show CDR1 as SGHTA and CDR2 as FQGNSA. Deletions cut 3 bases from V and 6 bases from J, with 13 bases between.

This clonotype has a count of ten or more. J is TRBJ2-1 and V is TRBV12-3 or TRBV12-4, with 8 bases matching TRBD1. Losses at the gene ends were 8 bases for V and 5 bases for J; bases not matched to a gene: 5. The CDR3 spans 13 residues. The CDR3 DNA reads as TGTGCCAGCGTAAGACAGGGGAACAATGAGCAGTTCTTC. Amino acid sequence: CASVRQGNNEQFF.

The CDR3: CASSTTGTGPGANVLTF. CDR3 DNA: TGCGCCAGCAGCACTACCGGGACAGGGCCCGGGGCCAACGTCCTGACTTTC. The rearrangement links TRBV5-1 to TRBJ2-6, with TRBD1 matching over 9 bases. CDR3 length equals 17 residues. Losses at the gene ends were 4 bases for V and 4 bases for J; bases not matched to a gene: 9. The V gene's germline CDR1 is SGHRS and CDR2 YFSETQ.

The chain employs TRBV7-9 and TRBJ1-4; possible D gene TRBD1, 5 bases. V lost 2 bases, J lost 12 bases, and 16 bases lay in between. The CDR3 is 14 residues long. Germline CDR1 SEHNR, CDR2 FQNEAQ (reference sequence). This chain's CDR3 is CASSLRGAGEELFF. The DNA of the CDR3 is TGTGCCAGCAGCTTAAGGGGAGCAGGAGAAGAACTGTTTTTT.

This clonotype was recorded a few times. The chain combines TRBV29-1 with TRBJ2-7; D assignment may be TRBD1 or TRBD2 (5 bases each). There are 13 residues in the CDR3. Trimming stripped 4 bases from V and 2 bases from J, with 12 bases between. Germline CDR1 and CDR2: SQVTM and ANQGSEA. CDR3 protein: CSVGRDGTYEQYF. Written as DNA, the CDR3 is TGCAGCGTTGGCCGGGACGGGACCTACGAGCAGTACTTC.

A remark on this clonotype: A much larger clonotype is one base distant, so this may be a read error. This chain links TRBV28 with TRBJ2-7; D is perhaps TRBD2 (6 bases). V was pared by 5 bases and J by 2 bases, with 19 bases between. CDR3 size: 16 residues. In germline, CDR1 is MDHEN, CDR2 SYDVKM. The CDR3 region has the DNA TGTGCCAGCAGTCCATTCGGAGCGGGTACTCCCTACGAGCAGTACTTC. Translation gives CASSPFGAGTPYEQYF.

A remark on this clonotype: Compared with germline, one end of the junction differs, possibly owing to a read error. J is TRBJ2-3 and V is TRBV12-3 or TRBV12-4, with 10 bases fitting TRBD2. The length of the CDR3 is 15 residues. CDR3 coding DNA: TGTGCCAGCGGTTTGGGGACTAGCGACACAGATACGCAGTATTTT. Its translation: CASGLGTSDTDTQYF.

There are many counts of this clonotype. J is TRBJ2-1 and V is TRBV7-8; 8 bases line up with TRBD2. Germline CDR1 SGHVS, CDR2 FQNEAQ. This CDR3 comprises 18 residues. J lost 3 bases, V lost 1 base, and 11 bases had no gene match. CDR3: CASSLVFAGRVFYNEQFF. The CDR3, as DNA: TGTGCCAGCAGCTTAGTGTTTGCCGGGAGGGTCTTCTACAATGAGCAGTTCTTC. The full variable domain, with the rest looked up from reference TRBV7-8 and TRBJ2-1, is GAGVSQSPRYKVAKRGQDVALRCDPISGHVSLFWYQQALGQGPEFLTYFQNEAQLDKSGLPSDRFFAERPEGSVSTLKIQRTQQEDSAVYLCASSLVFAGRVFYNEQFFGPGTRLTVL.

V is TRBV6-1 and J is TRBJ1-5, with D possibly being TRBD1 (5 bases). Per germline, CDR1 MNHNS and CDR2 SASEGT. There are 16 residues in the CDR3. The germline V and J ends were trimmed by 4 bases and 5 bases, with 18 bases remaining between them. CDR3 DNA: TGTGCCAGCAGTGGTCTACGGAGAACGGGGGATCAGCCCCAGCATTTT. This sequence encodes CASSGLRRTGDQPQHF.

The chain joins TRBV28 to TRBJ2-1; TRBD2 might be the D (5 bases). This CDR3 region has 15 residues. The germline gives CDR1 MDHEN, CDR2 SYDVKM. V lost 6 bases to trimming and J lost 1 base, with 13 bases between them. The CDR3 DNA sequence: TGTGCCAGCAGGCCACCTAGCCTTTCCTACAATGAGCAGTTCTTC. Amino acids: CASRPPSLSYNEQFF.

The chain couples TRBV12-3 or TRBV12-4 to TRBJ2-7, with 8 bases aligning to TRBD2. CDR3 length: 15 amino acids. After removal of 6 bases from V and 5 bases from J, the junction contained 12 bases not matched to a gene. The CDR3 loop is CASRPAGTSRHEQYF. The CDR3 DNA sequence: TGTGCCAGCAGGCCCGCCGGGACTAGTCGCCACGAGCAGTACTTC.

The chain's CDR3 is CASLGPGTGETQYF. The CDR3 nucleotides are TGTGCCAGCCTAGGGCCAGGGACAGGCGAGACCCAGTACTTC. The chain has TRBV12-3 or TRBV12-4 and TRBJ2-7, with 8 bases matching TRBD1. The end of the DNA fits TRBJ2-5 better, so the J call may be wrong. The length of the CDR3 is 14 residues.